This is a list of T cell receptor beta chains from one sample in a study of naive and memory T cell subsets. TCRdb fed the UMI-ligation and nested PCR reads into MiXCR, producing one record per CDR3 protein. The top ten hold 0.9% of the sample, which has roughly 130,000 distinct CDR3 sequences, around 35% seen once. Sequenced material: central memory CD4+ T cells from blood. The source of these receptors is a human donor in good health. Each CDR3 is given with its conserved first and last residue. D genes are given only for firm matches. Part of the rows lack a size; the others show once, few, many or a class for expanded clones.

>TRBV30|few|NA|TRBJ2-1
TGTGCCTGCCACTCCTCCTACAATGAGCAGTTCTTC
CACHSSYNEQFF
>TRBV28|NA|NA|TRBJ2-4
TGTGCCAGCAGTCCGAAATCCCAAGGACTCAGGTGTTACTTC
CASSPKSQGLRCYF
>TRBV25-1|NA|NA|TRBJ1-4
TGTGCCAGCAGACCTCTGGACAGCCCCCGAGAAAAACTGTTTTTT
CASRPLDSPREKLFF
>TRBV13|NA|NA|TRBJ1-1
TGTGCCAGCAGCTTAGATGGAGCAGCCACTGAAGCTTTCTTT
CASSLDGAATEAFF
>TRBV18|NA|TRBD1|TRBJ2-7
TGTGCCAGCTCACCACCCTGGACAGGGAAGGTGTACGAGCAGTACTTC
CASSPPWTGKVYEQYF
>TRBV6-5|NA|NA|TRBJ1-5
TGTGCCAGCAGTCGGGGCCGCAATCAGCCCCAGCATTTT
CASSRGRNQPQHF
>TRBV24-1|NA|TRBD2|TRBJ2-1
TGTGCCACCAGTGACCCGGGACTAGCGGGAGGTTTAAATGAGCAGTTCTTC
CATSDPGLAGGLNEQFF
>TRBV20-1|NA|NA|TRBJ2-3
TGCAGTGCTAGTGTCGGGCGAGAGACAGATACGCAGTATTTT
CSASVGRETDTQYF
>TRBV5-1|few|NA|TRBJ2-7
TGCGCCAGCGCCCCAACCGGAGGACTTATCTACGAGCAGTACTTC
CASAPTGGLIYEQYF
>TRBV29-1|NA|NA|TRBJ1-4
TGCAGCGTTGACATAAATGAAAAACTGTTTTTT
CSVDINEKLFF
>TRBV27|NA|TRBD1|TRBJ1-2
TGTGCCAGCAGTTTGACCGGGACAGGGATCTATGGCTACACCTTC
CASSLTGTGIYGYTF
>TRBV28|NA|TRBD2|TRBJ2-7
TGTGCCAGCAGTTCGGCGGCTAGCGGGAGGAATGGTGCTGGGCAGTACTTC
CASSSAASGRNGAGQYF
>TRBV20-1|NA|TRBD1|TRBJ1-2
TGCAGTGCGGAGCAACAGGGGTACTATGGCTACACCTTC
CSAEQQGYYGYTF
>TRBV29-1|NA|NA|TRBJ2-7
TGCAGCGTTGAACGAGAGGATAGCTCCTACGAGCAGTACTTC
CSVEREDSSYEQYF
>TRBV12-3/TRBV12-4|many|NA|TRBJ2-3
TGTGCCTCCCGGTTTGAGAGGAGCACAGATACGCAGTATTTT
CASRFERSTDTQYF
>TRBV27|NA|NA|TRBJ1-6
TGTGCCAGCAGTTTAAGAGGGATGAATAATTCACCCCTCCACTTT
CASSLRGMNNSPLHF